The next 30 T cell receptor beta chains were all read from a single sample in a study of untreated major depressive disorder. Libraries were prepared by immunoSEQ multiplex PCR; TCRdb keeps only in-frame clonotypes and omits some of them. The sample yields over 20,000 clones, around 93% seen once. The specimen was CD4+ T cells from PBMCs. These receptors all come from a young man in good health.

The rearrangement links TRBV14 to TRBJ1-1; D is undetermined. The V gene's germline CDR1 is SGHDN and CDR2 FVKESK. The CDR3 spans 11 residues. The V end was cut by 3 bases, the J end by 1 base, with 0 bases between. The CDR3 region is CASSQNTEAFF. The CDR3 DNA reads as TGTGCCAGCAGCCAGAACACTGAAGCTTTCTTT.

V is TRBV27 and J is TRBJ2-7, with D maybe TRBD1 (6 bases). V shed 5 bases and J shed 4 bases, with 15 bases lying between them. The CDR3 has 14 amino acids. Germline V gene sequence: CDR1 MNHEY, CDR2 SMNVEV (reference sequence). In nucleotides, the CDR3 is TGTGCCAGCAGTGTACAGGGACCCGGGTACGAGCAGTACTTC. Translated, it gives CASSVQGPGYEQYF.

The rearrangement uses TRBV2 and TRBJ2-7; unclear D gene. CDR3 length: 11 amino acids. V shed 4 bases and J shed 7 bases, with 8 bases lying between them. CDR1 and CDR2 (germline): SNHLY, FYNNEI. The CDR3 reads CASSAGVEQYF. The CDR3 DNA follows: TGTGCCAGCAGTGCCGGCGTAGAGCAGTACTTC.

The CDR3, as DNA: TGTGCCAGCAGTGAAGTTCCTGGGACAGGGTTAGGAAACACCATATATTTT. Protein: CASSEVPGTGLGNTIYF. The chain employs TRBV2 and TRBJ1-3; 9 nucleotides match TRBD1. The CDR3 runs to 17 residues. Germline V CDR1 and CDR2: SNHLY, FYNNEI. After removal of 1 base from V and 4 bases from J, the junction contained 8 bases not matched to a gene.

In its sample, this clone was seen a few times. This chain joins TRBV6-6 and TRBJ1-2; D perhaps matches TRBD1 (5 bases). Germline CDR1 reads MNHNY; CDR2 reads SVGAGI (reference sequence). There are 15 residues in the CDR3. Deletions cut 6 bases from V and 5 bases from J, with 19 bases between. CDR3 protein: CASRIFFGAGYGYTF. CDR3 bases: TGTGCCAGCAGGATTTTCTTTGGGGCGGGGTATGGCTACACCTTC.

The CDR3 DNA reads as TGTGCCAGCCCCGGGACGTCTAGCACAGATACGCAGTATTTT. Translation gives CASPGTSSTDTQYF. The genes are TRBV2 and TRBJ2-3, with D possibly being TRBD1 or TRBD2 (5 bases each). CDR1 and CDR2 (germline): SNHLY, FYNNEI. Trimming removed 8 bases from V and 0 bases from J, with 12 bases in between. CDR3 length equals 14 residues.

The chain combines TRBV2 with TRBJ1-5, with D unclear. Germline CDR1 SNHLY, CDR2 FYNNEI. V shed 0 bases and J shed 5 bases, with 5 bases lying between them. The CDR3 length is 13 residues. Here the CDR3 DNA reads TGTGCCAGCAGTGAAGCGGACTATCAGCCCCAGCATTTT. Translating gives CASSEADYQPQHF.

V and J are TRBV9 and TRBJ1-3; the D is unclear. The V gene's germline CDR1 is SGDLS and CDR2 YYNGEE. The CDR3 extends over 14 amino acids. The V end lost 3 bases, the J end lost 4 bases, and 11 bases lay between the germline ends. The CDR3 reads CASSAGSTGNTIYF. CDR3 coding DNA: TGTGCCAGCAGCGCCGGAAGCACAGGAAACACCATATATTTT. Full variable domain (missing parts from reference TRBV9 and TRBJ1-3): DSGVTQTPKHLITATGQRVTLRCSPRSGDLSVYWYQQSLDQGLQFLIQYYNGEERAKGNILERFSAQQFPDLHSELNLSSLELGDSALYFCASSAGSTGNTIYFGEGSWLTVV.

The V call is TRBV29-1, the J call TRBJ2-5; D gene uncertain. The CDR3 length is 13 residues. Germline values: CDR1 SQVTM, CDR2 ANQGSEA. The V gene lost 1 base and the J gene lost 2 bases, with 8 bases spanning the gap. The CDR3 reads CSVEGLKQETQYF. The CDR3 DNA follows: TGCAGCGTTGAAGGCCTTAAACAAGAGACCCAGTACTTC.

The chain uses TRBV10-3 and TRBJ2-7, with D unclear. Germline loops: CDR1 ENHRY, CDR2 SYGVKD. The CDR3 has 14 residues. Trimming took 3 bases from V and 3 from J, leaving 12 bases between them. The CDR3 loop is CAISDKGPVYEQYF. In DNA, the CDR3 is TGTGCCATCAGTGATAAGGGCCCTGTCTACGAGCAGTACTTC.

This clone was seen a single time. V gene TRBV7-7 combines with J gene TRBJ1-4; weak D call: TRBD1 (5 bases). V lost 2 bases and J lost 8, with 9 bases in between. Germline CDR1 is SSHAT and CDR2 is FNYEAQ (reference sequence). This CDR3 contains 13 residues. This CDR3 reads CASSLNGGEKLFF. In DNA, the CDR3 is TGTGCCAGCAGCTTAAACGGGGGGGAAAAACTGTTTTTT.

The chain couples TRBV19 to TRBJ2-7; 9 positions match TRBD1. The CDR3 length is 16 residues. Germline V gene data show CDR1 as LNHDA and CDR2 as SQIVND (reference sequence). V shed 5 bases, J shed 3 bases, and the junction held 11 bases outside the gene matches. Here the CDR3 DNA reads TGTGCCAGTAGTCGGTATACGGGACAGGGACTCTACGAGCAGTACTTC. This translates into CASSRYTGQGLYEQYF.

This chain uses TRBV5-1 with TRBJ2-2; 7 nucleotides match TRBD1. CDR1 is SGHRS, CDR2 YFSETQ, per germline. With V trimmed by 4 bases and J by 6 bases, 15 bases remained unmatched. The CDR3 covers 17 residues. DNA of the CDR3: TGCGCCAGCAGCGGACTGGGGACAGTAAAGGATTCCGGGGAGCTGTTTTTT. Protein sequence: CASSGLGTVKDSGELFF.

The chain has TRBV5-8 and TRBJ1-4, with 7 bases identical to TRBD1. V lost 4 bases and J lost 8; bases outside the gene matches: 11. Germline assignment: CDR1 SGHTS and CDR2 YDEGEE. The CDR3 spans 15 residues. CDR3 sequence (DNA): TGTGCCAGCAGCGCTTTTTCACCCAGGGGGGAAAAACTGTTTTTT. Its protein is CASSAFSPRGEKLFF. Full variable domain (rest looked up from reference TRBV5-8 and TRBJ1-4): EAGVTQSPTHLIKTRGQQATLRCSPISGHTSVYWYQQALGLGLQFLLWYDEGEERNRGNFPPRFSGRQFPNYSSELNVNALELEDSALYLCASSAFSPRGEKLFFGSGTQLSVL.

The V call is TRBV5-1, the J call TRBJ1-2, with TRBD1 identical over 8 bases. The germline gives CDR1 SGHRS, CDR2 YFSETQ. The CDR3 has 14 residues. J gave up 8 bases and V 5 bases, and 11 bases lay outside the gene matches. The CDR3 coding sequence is TGCGCCAGCAGATGGGTCGACAGGGGCGGCGGCTACACCTTC. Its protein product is CASRWVDRGGGYTF.

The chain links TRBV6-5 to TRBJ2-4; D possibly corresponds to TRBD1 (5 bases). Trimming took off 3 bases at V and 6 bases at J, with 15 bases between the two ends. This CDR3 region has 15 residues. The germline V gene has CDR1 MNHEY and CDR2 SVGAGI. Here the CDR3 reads CASSYTGERGNIQYF. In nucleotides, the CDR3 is TGTGCCAGCAGTTATACCGGTGAAAGGGGAAACATTCAGTACTTC.

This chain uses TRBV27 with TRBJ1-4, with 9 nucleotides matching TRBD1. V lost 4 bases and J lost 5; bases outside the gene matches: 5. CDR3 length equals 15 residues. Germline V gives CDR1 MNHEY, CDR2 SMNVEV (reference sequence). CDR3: CASSSPGQGNEKLFF. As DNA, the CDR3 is TGTGCCAGCAGTTCCCCGGGACAGGGAAATGAAAAACTGTTTTTT.

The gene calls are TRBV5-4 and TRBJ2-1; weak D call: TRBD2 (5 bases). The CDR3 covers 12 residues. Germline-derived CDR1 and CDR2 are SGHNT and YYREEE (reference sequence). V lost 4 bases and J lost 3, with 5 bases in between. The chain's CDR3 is CASSRDYNEQFF. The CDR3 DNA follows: TGTGCCAGCAGCCGGGACTACAATGAGCAGTTCTTC.

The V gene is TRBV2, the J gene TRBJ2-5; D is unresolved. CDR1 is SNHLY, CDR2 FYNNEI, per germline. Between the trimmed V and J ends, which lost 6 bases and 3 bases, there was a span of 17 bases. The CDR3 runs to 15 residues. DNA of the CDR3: TGTGCCAGCAGCCCCTTAGCACGGATAAAAGAGACCCAGTACTTC. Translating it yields CASSPLARIKETQYF.

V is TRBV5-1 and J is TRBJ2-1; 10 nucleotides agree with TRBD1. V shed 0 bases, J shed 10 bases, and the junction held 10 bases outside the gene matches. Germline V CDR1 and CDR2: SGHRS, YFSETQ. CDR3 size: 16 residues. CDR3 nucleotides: TGCGCCAGCAGCTTGGCCAAAGGACAGGGGGTAGGGGAGCAGTTCTTC. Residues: CASSLAKGQGVGEQFF. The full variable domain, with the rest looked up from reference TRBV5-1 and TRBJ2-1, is KAGVTQTPRYLIKTRGQQVTLSCSPISGHRSVSWYQQTPGQGLQFLFEYFSETQRNKGNFPGRFSGRQFSNSRSEMNVSTLELGDSALYLCASSLAKGQGVGEQFFGPGTRLTVL.

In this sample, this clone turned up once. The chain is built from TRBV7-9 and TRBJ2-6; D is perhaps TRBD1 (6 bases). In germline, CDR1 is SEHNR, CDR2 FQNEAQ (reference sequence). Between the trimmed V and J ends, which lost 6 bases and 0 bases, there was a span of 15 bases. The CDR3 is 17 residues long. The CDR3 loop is CASRTRTALSGANVLTF. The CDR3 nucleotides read TGTGCCAGCAGGACTCGGACAGCTCTCTCTGGGGCCAACGTCCTGACTTTC.

This CDR3 is CASSLGGTDTQYF. The CDR3 coding sequence is TGTGCCAGCAGCTTAGGCGGCACAGATACGCAGTATTTT. The chain employs TRBV11-3 and TRBJ2-3, with no clear D. CDR3 length equals 13 residues. Germline CDR1 and CDR2: SGHNT and YENEEA. The ends were cut back, 1 base at V and 1 base at J, with 3 bases in the middle. The complete variable domain, with remaining parts taken from reference TRBV11-3 and TRBJ2-3, reads EAGVVQSPRYKIIEKKQPVAFWCNPISGHNTLYWYLQNLGQGPELLIRYENEEAVDDSQLPKDRFSAERLKGVDSTLKIQPAELGDSAVYLCASSLGGTDTQYFGPGTRLTVL.

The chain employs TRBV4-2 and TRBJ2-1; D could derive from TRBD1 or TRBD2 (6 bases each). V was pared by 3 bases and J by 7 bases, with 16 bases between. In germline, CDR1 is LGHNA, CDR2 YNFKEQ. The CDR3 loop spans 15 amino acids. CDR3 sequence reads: CASSHPGAGINEQFF. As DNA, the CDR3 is TGTGCCAGCAGCCACCCGGGGGCAGGGATTAATGAGCAGTTCTTC.

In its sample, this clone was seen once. CDR3 in DNA: TGCGCCAGCAGCCTTTATACTAGGGGACTCAACACCGGGGAGCTGTTTTTT. Its translation: CASSLYTRGLNTGELFF. This chain connects TRBV5-1 to TRBJ2-2; tentatively, D is TRBD2 (6 bases). The CDR3 sequence is 17 residues long. Germline V CDR1 and CDR2: SGHRS, YFSETQ. V gave up 4 bases and J gave up 2 bases, with 18 bases separating them.

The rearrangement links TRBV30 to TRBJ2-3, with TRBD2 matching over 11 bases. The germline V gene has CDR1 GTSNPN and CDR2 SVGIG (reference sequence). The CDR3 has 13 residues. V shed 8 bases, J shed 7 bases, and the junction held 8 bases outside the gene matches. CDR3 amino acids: CAGRRLAGYTQYF. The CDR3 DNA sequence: TGTGCCGGAAGAAGACTAGCGGGGTATACGCAGTATTTT.

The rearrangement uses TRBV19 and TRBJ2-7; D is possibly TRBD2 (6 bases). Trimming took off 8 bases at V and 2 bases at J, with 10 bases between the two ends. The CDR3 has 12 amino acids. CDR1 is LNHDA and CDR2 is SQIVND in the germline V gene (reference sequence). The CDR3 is CASGLPPYEQYF. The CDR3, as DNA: TGTGCCAGTGGACTACCTCCCTACGAGCAGTACTTC.

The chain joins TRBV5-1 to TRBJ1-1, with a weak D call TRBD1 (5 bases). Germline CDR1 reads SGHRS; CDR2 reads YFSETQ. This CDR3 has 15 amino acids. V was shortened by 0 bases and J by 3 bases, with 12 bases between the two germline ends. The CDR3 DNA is TGCGCCAGCAGCTTGGCCGGGTCACAGGACACTGAAGCTTTCTTT. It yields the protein CASSLAGSQDTEAFF.

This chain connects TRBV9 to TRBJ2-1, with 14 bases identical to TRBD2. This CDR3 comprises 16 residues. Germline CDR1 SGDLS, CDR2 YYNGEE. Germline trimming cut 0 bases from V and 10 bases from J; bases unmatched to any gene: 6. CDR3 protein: CASSVGPGTSGSEQFF. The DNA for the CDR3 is TGTGCCAGCAGCGTAGGGCCTGGGACTAGCGGGAGCGAGCAGTTCTTC.

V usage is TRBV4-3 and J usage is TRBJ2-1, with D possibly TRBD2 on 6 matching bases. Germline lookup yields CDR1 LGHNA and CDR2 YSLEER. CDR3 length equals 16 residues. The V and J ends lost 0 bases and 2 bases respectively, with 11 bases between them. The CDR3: CASSQDRGAPYNEQFF. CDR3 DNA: TGCGCCAGCAGCCAAGATCGCGGGGCACCCTACAATGAGCAGTTCTTC.

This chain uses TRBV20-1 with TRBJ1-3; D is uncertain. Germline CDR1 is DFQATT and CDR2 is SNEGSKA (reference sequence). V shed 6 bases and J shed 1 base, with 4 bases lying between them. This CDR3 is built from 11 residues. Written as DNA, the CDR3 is TGCAGTGCCGATTCTGGAAACACCATATATTTT. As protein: CSADSGNTIYF.